Listed below are T cell receptor beta chains from one sample, sequenced in a study of blood T cells in healthy people across ages. Each CDR3 protein gets one entry after TCRdb re-called the 5' RACE reads with MiXCR. The table lists about 1.1 million distinct CDR3 sequences, more than 30% of them singletons, with around 12% in the top ten. Sequenced material: blood. The receptors derive from a man aged 18 to 29 in good health. CDR3s include the opening cysteine and the closing phenylalanine or tryptophan. Fields, in order: clone size, D gene, J gene, V gene, CDR3 protein, CDR3 DNA. A D gene is named only where the DNA matches it firmly. Rows give clone size only sometimes, using once, few, many, or a class for an expanded clone.

once TRBD2 TRBJ2-3 TRBV7-9 CASSLVSGTSISDTQYF TGTGCCAGCAGCTTAGTATCAGGGACTAGCATCTCAGATACGCAGTATTTT
- - TRBJ1-1 TRBV5-1 CASSVGNRETEAFF TGCGCCAGCAGCGTGGGCAACAGGGAGACTGAAGCTTTCTTT
- - TRBJ1-1 TRBV7-8 CASWGRATEAFF TGTGCGAGTTGGGGCAGAGCCACTGAAGCTTTCTTT
- - TRBJ2-5 TRBV5-1 CASRSAGTRETQYF TGCGCCAGTAGGTCCGCGGGGACTCGTGAGACCCAGTACTTC
few - TRBJ1-1 TRBV29-1 CSVGRTGRPMNTEAFF TGCAGCGTTGGACGAACAGGGAGACCCATGAACACTGAAGCTTTCTTT
few TRBD1 TRBJ2-7 TRBV28 CASSPSWSTGQSSYEQYF TGTGCCAGCAGTCCCAGCTGGTCGACAGGGCAAAGCTCCTACGAGCAGTACTTC
few - TRBJ1-1 TRBV29-1 CSTLISLNTEAFF TGCAGCACTCTTATAAGCTTAAACACTGAAGCTTTCTTT
many - TRBJ2-1 TRBV7-2 CASSLRGYWFF TGTGCCAGCAGCTTACGAGGTTATTGGTTCTTC
few - TRBJ1-2 TRBV7-9 CASSAYKDRFNYGYTF TGTGCCAGCAGCGCCTATAAGGACAGATTTAACTATGGCTACACCTTC
- - TRBJ2-5 TRBV10-3 CAIRQESGRGTQYF TGTGCCATCAGACAGGAATCGGGCCGTGGAACCCAGTACTTC
- - TRBJ2-1 TRBV12-5 CASGFNLDGYNEQFF TGTGCTAGTGGTTTTAATTTGGACGGCTACAATGAGCAGTTCTTC
few TRBD1 TRBJ2-3 TRBV6-1 CASSVTGGAGTDTQYF TGTGCCAGCAGTGTAACAGGGGGCGCCGGCACAGATACGCAGTATTTT
many TRBD1 TRBJ2-7 TRBV29-1 CSAGTGRVENEQYF TGCAGCGCCGGGACAGGGAGAGTGGAAAACGAGCAGTACTTC
- TRBD1 TRBJ1-5 TRBV2 CASSRQGDENQPQHF TGTGCCAGCAGTCGACAGGGGGACGAAAATCAGCCCCAGCATTTT
- - TRBJ2-2 TRBV12-3/TRBV12-4 CASRPRENTGELFF TGTGCCAGCAGACCCAGGGAGAACACCGGGGAGCTGTTTTTT
- TRBD1 TRBJ2-7 TRBV28 CASRIPGQADYEQYF TGTGCCAGCAGAATTCCGGGACAGGCCGATTACGAGCAGTACTTC
- TRBD2 TRBJ2-7 TRBV7-6 CASSLKGTSGGVMEQYF TGTGCCAGCAGCTTAAAGGGGACTAGCGGGGGGGTTATGGAGCAGTACTTC
- - TRBJ2-5 TRBV3-1 CASSRGGIGQETQYF TGTGCCAGCAGTAGGGGGGGCATAGGTCAAGAGACCCAGTACTTC
- - TRBJ2-3 TRBV20-1 CSARDAGNTDTQYF TGCAGTGCTAGAGATGCGGGGAACACAGATACGCAGTATTTT
- - TRBJ1-5 TRBV7-2 CASSLAIDGQPQHF TGTGCCAGCAGCTTAGCAATCGATGGACAGCCCCAGCATTTT
once TRBD1 TRBJ2-3 TRBV6-2/TRBV6-3 CASSSGGGSTQYF TGTGCCAGCAGTTCAGGGGGCGGGTCTACGCAGTATTTT
few TRBD1 TRBJ1-1 TRBV7-9 CASSPSTGVGTEAFF TGTGCCAGCAGCCCCTCGACAGGGGTGGGCACTGAAGCTTTCTTT
- - TRBJ2-1 TRBV2 CASSDWEANNEQVF TGTGCCAGCAGTGATTGGGAGGCCAACAATGAGCAGGTCTTC
once - TRBJ1-1 TRBV14 CASSQDLPNTEAFF TGTGCCAGCAGCCAAGATCTTCCGAACACTGAAGCTTTCTTT
- - TRBJ1-6 TRBV4-3 CASSQGDGTPLHF TGCGCCAGCAGCCAAGGCGACGGGACACCCCTCCACTTT
few - TRBJ1-2 TRBV28 CASSRIVSTNYGYTF TGTGCCAGCAGCCGGATAGTATCGACTAACTATGGCTACACCTTC
- - TRBJ2-2 TRBV5-5 CASFLRLVSAGELFF TGTGCCAGCTTCCTGCGACTAGTTTCGGCCGGGGAGCTGTTTTTT
few - TRBJ1-2 TRBV7-2 CASSFQAGNLDYGYTF TGTGCCAGCAGCTTCCAAGCAGGGAATCTGGACTATGGCTACACCTTC
few - TRBJ2-1 TRBV11-1 CASSPNEGGSYNEQFF TGTGCCAGCAGCCCTAACGAGGGGGGCTCCTACAATGAGCAGTTCTTC
- TRBD2 TRBJ2-5 TRBV4-1 CASSGGDYPNEQYF TGCGCCAGCAGCGGAGGGGACTACCCCAATGAGCAGTACTTC
- TRBD2 TRBJ2-3 TRBV12-3/TRBV12-4 CASSFYLAGSTTDTQYF TGTGCCAGCAGTTTCTACCTAGCGGGGAGCACCACAGATACGCAGTATTTT
few TRBD2 TRBJ2-1 TRBV2 CASSVAGPYNEQFF TGTGCCAGCAGTGTAGCGGGGCCTTACAATGAGCAGTTCTTC
- - TRBJ2-7 TRBV6-2/TRBV6-3 CASSYSSDGYYEQYF TGTGCCAGCAGTTACTCCTCGGACGGTTACTACGAGCAGTACTTC
- - TRBJ1-1 TRBV12-3/TRBV12-4 CASSPTGYTTEAFF TGTGCCAGCAGCCCTACGGGATATACCACTGAAGCTTTCTTT
- TRBD1 TRBJ1-1 TRBV7-6 CASSSDRVDTEAFF TGTGCCAGCAGCTCGGACAGGGTCGACACTGAAGCTTTCTTT
once - TRBJ2-5 TRBV20-1 CSASLKTGIETQYF TGCAGTGCTAGCCTCAAGACTGGAATCGAGACCCAGTACTTC
- - TRBJ2-7 TRBV7-2 CASSFEFPHEQYF TGTGCCAGCAGCTTTGAGTTCCCCCACGAGCAGTACTTC
- - TRBJ1-5 TRBV20-1 CSAPDKVHQPQHF TGCAGTGCACCGGACAAGGTACACCAGCCCCAGCATTTT
- - TRBJ2-5 TRBV20-1 CSGGEETQYF TGCAGTGGCGGAGAAGAGACCCAGTACTTC
- - TRBJ1-2 TRBV7-9 CASSRIEGVNYGYTF TGTGCCAGCAGCCGGATCGAGGGGGTTAACTATGGCTACACCTTC
few TRBD2 TRBJ2-1 TRBV9 CASSVVSGGSYNEQFF TGTGCCAGCAGCGTAGTGAGCGGGGGCTCCTACAATGAGCAGTTCTTC
- TRBD2 TRBJ2-2 TRBV12-3/TRBV12-4 CASRGTSSSTGELFF TGTGCCAGCAGGGGGACTAGTTCGAGCACCGGGGAGCTGTTTTTT
- TRBD1 TRBJ1-4 TRBV2 CASSAGLGQGYEKLFF TGTGCCAGCAGTGCAGGATTGGGACAGGGGTATGAAAAACTGTTTTTT
- - TRBJ2-5 TRBV7-9 CASSRMKETQYF TGTGCCAGCAGCCGCATGAAAGAGACCCAGTACTTC
once - TRBJ2-7 TRBV28 CASSLWPGGNEQYF TGTGCCAGCAGTTTATGGCCCGGGGGCAACGAGCAGTACTTC
few TRBD1 TRBJ1-6 TRBV7-2 CASSSRDSDYNSPLHF TGTGCCAGCAGCTCCCGGGACAGTGATTATAATTCACCCCTCCACTTT
- - TRBJ2-3 TRBV3-1 CASSQVKGDTQYF TGTGCCAGCAGCCAAGTAAAGGGAGATACGCAGTATTTT
- - TRBJ1-1 TRBV29-1 CSVRFLNTEAFF TGCAGCGTTCGTTTTTTGAACACTGAAGCTTTCTTT
few - TRBJ2-1 TRBV4-3 CASSQDLGSTEQFF TGCGCCAGCAGCCAAGATTTAGGGAGCACCGAGCAGTTCTTC
- - TRBJ2-1 TRBV5-5 CASSFGAGLDRSYNEQFF TGTGCCAGCAGCTTCGGAGCAGGGTTAGATAGATCCTACAATGAGCAGTTCTTC
- TRBD2 TRBJ2-3 TRBV13 CASSNLRAGGPDTQYF TGTGCCAGCAGCAACCTGCGAGCGGGGGGCCCAGATACGCAGTATTTT
few - TRBJ1-2 TRBV10-3 CAISESTAYYGYTF TGTGCCATCAGTGAGTCGACAGCCTACTATGGCTACACCTTC
few - TRBJ1-5 TRBV28 CASSGRFDQPQHF TGTGCCAGCAGCGGCCGATTCGATCAGCCCCAGCATTTT
- TRBD1 TRBJ2-1 TRBV12-3/TRBV12-4 CASSPGDREKFF TGTGCCAGCAGTCCCGGGGACAGGGAGAAGTTCTTC
few TRBD2 TRBJ2-7 TRBV12-3/TRBV12-4 CAIRPFPSGDVAYNEQYF TGTGCCATCAGACCGTTCCCTAGCGGGGATGTCGCCTACAATGAGCAGTACTTC
- TRBD2 TRBJ2-3 TRBV15 CATSRDRGETDTQYF TGTGCCACCAGCAGAGATCGGGGGGAAACAGATACGCAGTATTTT
- - TRBJ2-3 TRBV3-1 CASSQGSGSTDAQYF TGTGCCAGCAGCCAAGGATCGGGGTCCACAGATGCGCAGTATTTT
few - TRBJ2-3 TRBV20-1 CSARADRPSTDTQYF TGCAGTGCTAGAGCTGATCGTCCTAGCACAGATACGCAGTATTTT
- - TRBJ2-1 TRBV3-1 CASSQDRLMDNEQFF TGTGCCAGCAGCCAAGATAGGCTGATGGACAATGAGCAGTTCTTC
- - TRBJ2-1 TRBV24-1 CATSDFGEQFF TGTGCCACCAGTGATTTCGGCGAGCAGTTCTTC